Reported below is one T cell receptor (beta chain). Its antigen is undetermined. A J-beta primer mix and a sample-barcoded 5' primer were used in a second PCR of about 7 to 12 cycles. MiXCR was run by TCRdb on the 5' RACE reads, yielding one entry per CDR3 protein. The sample includes about 730,000 distinct CDR3 sequences, around 46% seen only once; the top ten take about 20%. This record comes from a study of blood T cells in healthy people across ages. General study results and limits: Getting older went along with TCR beta diversity per million T cells dropping roughly linearly. Higher diversity, along with more naive CD4+ cells, distinguished long-lived donors from aged donors.

V dropped 7 bases and J dropped 7; count of bases not matched to a gene: 7. The CDR3 consists of 12 residues. CDR1 is MNHEY and CDR2 is SVGEGT in the germline V gene. Each sample provided at least 5.5 micrograms of extracted total RNA. This rearrangement joins TRBV6-2 or TRBV6-3 to TRBJ2-7; 7 positions match TRBD1. Source material: blood. This TCR was recovered from an older woman in good health. CDR3: CASTDRPGEQYF. The DNA of the CDR3 is TGTGCCAGCACGGACAGGCCGGGTGAGCAGTACTTC.